This entry lists 3 T cell receptor beta chains sequenced from one sample in a study of cytomegalovirus exposure and HLA in healthy donors. In the PCR, 60 Vbeta and 13 Jbeta primers were used. The assay was immunoSEQ multiplex PCR, and TCRdb's table has in-frame clones only and misses some. The sample records approximately 130,000 clones, around 80% being singletons. The sample was PBMCs. These receptors all stem from a woman aged 45-65 years in good health and CMV-seropositive.

This clone was seen once. Sequence at one end of the junction differs from germline and may be a read error. J is TRBJ2-1 and V is TRBV6-6, with 7 bases matching TRBD2. The CDR3 sequence is 16 residues long. The V gene's germline CDR1 is MNHNY and CDR2 SVGAGI (reference sequence). The chain's CDR3 is CANSYSMASGEGEQFF. DNA for the CDR3: TGTGCCAACAGTTACTCGATGGCCAGCGGGGAGGGGGAGCAGTTCTTC.

The CDR3 reads CASSRTSGRPETQYF. The CDR3, as DNA: TGTGCCAGCAGCCGGACTAGCGGGAGGCCGGAGACCCAGTACTTC. This chain connects TRBV7-9 to TRBJ2-5; 14 nucleotides line up with TRBD2. The CDR3 totals 15 residues. The trim removed 5 bases at V and 5 bases at J, leaving 4 bases unmatched. Germline-derived CDR1 and CDR2 are SEHNR and FQNEAQ (reference sequence).

The chain employs TRBV4-2 and TRBJ2-3; 7 bases map to TRBD2. J gave up 6 bases and V 0 bases, and 6 bases lay outside the gene matches. Germline loops: CDR1 LGHNA, CDR2 YNFKEQ. CDR3 length equals 15 residues. The CDR3 loop reads CASSQEEGGPDTQYF. The DNA of the CDR3 is TGTGCCAGCAGCCAAGAGGAGGGAGGGCCGGATACGCAGTATTTT.